These T cell receptor beta chains were read from a single sample in a study of neurological immune-mediated disorders. TCRdb analysed the 5' RACE reads with MiXCR anew, one entry per CDR3 protein. The table has more than 15,000 distinct CDR3 sequences, less than 3.5% seen once; the top ten hold 5.5%. The sample taken for sequencing was PBMCs. Every receptor here comes from a woman aged 18-35 years with multiple sclerosis. Each CDR3 is given with its conserved first and last residue. The D gene is left open where the match is weak. For some rows the clone size is stated as once, few or many, or as a class when expanded; others skip it.

j_gene,abundance,v_gene,d_gene,CDR3nt,CDR3aa
TRBJ2-1,many,TRBV10-3,TRBD1,TGTGCCATCAGCGACCGGGACAGGGAGCTCAATGAGCAGTTCTTC,CAISDRDRELNEQFF
TRBJ2-1,many,TRBV7-2,NA,TGTGCCAGCACCCGGGGGAATGAGCAGTTCTTC,CASTRGNEQFF
TRBJ2-7,many,TRBV7-9,NA,TGTGCCAGCAGCTTAGTTTCAGGGTGGATCTACGAGCAGTACTTC,CASSLVSGWIYEQYF
TRBJ2-2,many,TRBV20-1,NA,TGCAGTGCAACAGAGGGGGGTTATACCGGGGAGCTGTTTTTT,CSATEGGYTGELFF
TRBJ2-5,many,TRBV10-2,NA,TGCGCCAGCAGTTGGTCGGCTTACCAAGAGACCCAGTACTTC,CASSWSAYQETQYF
TRBJ2-5,many,TRBV20-1,NA,TGCAGTGCTAGACCCAGCACCCAAGAGACCCAGTACTTC,CSARPSTQETQYF
TRBJ2-1,many,TRBV5-1,TRBD1,TGCGCCAGCACTAGACAGGGGGAGAACAATGAGCAGTTCTTC,CASTRQGENNEQFF
TRBJ1-1,many,TRBV5-1,NA,TGCGCCAGCAGTATCGGGGTGTCTCGTACTGAAGCTTTCTTT,CASSIGVSRTEAFF
TRBJ2-1,many,TRBV18,TRBD1,TGTGCCAGCTCACCCTCCGGACAGGGGAATTACAATGAGCAGTTCTTC,CASSPSGQGNYNEQFF
TRBJ1-1,many,TRBV20-1,TRBD1,TGCAGTGCTAGATCTACACAGGGGCTGAACACTGAAGCTTTCTTT,CSARSTQGLNTEAFF
TRBJ2-3,many,TRBV12-3/TRBV12-4,NA,TGTGCCAGCAGACGAGGGGGTGGCACAGATACGCAGTATTTT,CASRRGGGTDTQYF
TRBJ1-1,NA,TRBV5-1,NA,TGCGCCAGCAGCAAGAACACTGAAGCTTTCTTT,CASSKNTEAFF
TRBJ1-6,NA,TRBV10-3,NA,TGTGCCATCAGTGAGAACAGGGTGGATAATTCACCCCTCCACTTT,CAISENRVDNSPLHF
TRBJ1-4,many,TRBV12-3/TRBV12-4,NA,TGTGCCAGCAGTCCTGGACTGGGTGGGAAACTGTTTTTT,CASSPGLGGKLFF
TRBJ2-7,many,TRBV3-1,TRBD2,TGTGCCAGCAGCCAACCGGGGGGAGGCAAACCCTACGAGCAGTACTTC,CASSQPGGGKPYEQYF
TRBJ2-3,many,TRBV6-5,NA,TGTGCCAGCAGTACTCGAGATACGCAGTATTTT,CASSTRDTQYF
TRBJ1-1,many,TRBV20-1,TRBD1,TGCAGTGCTAGAGATTGGGACAGGGAAGGAACTGAAGCTTTCTTT,CSARDWDREGTEAFF
TRBJ1-3,many,TRBV5-1,NA,TGCGCCAGCAGCTTGGGAGGCCGCCAAGGAAACACCATATATTTT,CASSLGGRQGNTIYF
TRBJ2-7,few,TRBV5-1,NA,TGCGCCAGCAGCTTTACAGGGACTTCCTACGAGCAGTACTTC,CASSFTGTSYEQYF
TRBJ1-4,many,TRBV25-1,TRBD1,TGTGCCAGCAGTGTAGCAGGGGGAGAAAAACTGTTTTTT,CASSVAGGEKLFF
TRBJ2-3,many,TRBV5-1,TRBD2,TGCGCCAGCAGCCCCCTAGTAGCGGGGGGATCAGATACGCAGTATTTT,CASSPLVAGGSDTQYF
TRBJ2-1,many,TRBV20-1,TRBD1,TGCAGTGCTAGGGACAGGGAACACTACAATGAGCAGTTCTTC,CSARDREHYNEQFF
TRBJ2-5,many,TRBV20-1,NA,TGCAGTGCTCTTAACGTGGAGACCCAGTACTTC,CSALNVETQYF
TRBJ2-1,many,TRBV3-1,NA,TGTGCCAGCAGCACGGTACAACAGGGCTCCAATGAGCAGTTCTTC,CASSTVQQGSNEQFF
TRBJ1-2,many,TRBV3-1,NA,TGTGCCAGCAGCCTCAGCAGTCCCGGGACTCAGGGCTACACCTTC,CASSLSSPGTQGYTF
TRBJ2-5,many,TRBV13,NA,TGTGCCAGCAGCTTGGTGGGGCAAGAGACCCAGTACTTC,CASSLVGQETQYF
TRBJ1-6,many,TRBV20-1,TRBD1,TGCAGTGCTAACCAGGGGGCCGAATCACCCCTCCACTTT,CSANQGAESPLHF
TRBJ1-2,many,TRBV6-6,NA,TGTGCCACCGGGGACGGTGGCTACACCTTC,CATGDGGYTF
TRBJ2-7,many,TRBV28,NA,TGTGCCAGCATCCCCCCGCTGGGCAGTTCCCTAGGAGGCTACGAGCAGTACTTC,CASIPPLGSSLGGYEQYF
TRBJ1-1,medium-sized,TRBV10-1,NA,TGCGCCAGCAAAGCATGGGAGAACACTGAAGCTTTCTTT,CASKAWENTEAFF
TRBJ2-1,medium-sized,TRBV6-1,NA,TGTGCCAGCAGTGACCCGGGAAATGAGCAGTTCTTC,CASSDPGNEQFF
TRBJ2-6,many,TRBV7-6,NA,TGTGCCAGCAGCCCGGGTCAGGGGTATGGGGCCAACGTCCTGACTTTC,CASSPGQGYGANVLTF
TRBJ2-2,many,TRBV5-1,NA,TGCGCCAGCAGCGAACAGGGCGGGAAGGTCGGGGAGCTGTTTTTT,CASSEQGGKVGELFF
TRBJ1-1,many,TRBV2,NA,TGTGCCAGCAGTGATATCGGGAACACTGAAGCTTTCTTT,CASSDIGNTEAFF
TRBJ2-5,many,TRBV7-6,TRBD1,TGTGCCAGCAGCCCCGGACAGGGTGCAGAGACCCAGTACTTC,CASSPGQGAETQYF
TRBJ1-1,many,TRBV5-1,NA,TGCGCCAGCAGCTATTTATCGGGGGCGGTCACTGAAGCTTTCTTT,CASSYLSGAVTEAFF
TRBJ2-7,many,TRBV9,NA,TGTGCCAGCAGCGGAGTGACGGGGTCCTACGAGCAGTACTTC,CASSGVTGSYEQYF
TRBJ2-6,many,TRBV20-1,NA,TGCAGTGCTAGAAGGGCCCAGGGCTCTGGGGCCAACGTCCTGACTTTC,CSARRAQGSGANVLTF
TRBJ1-4,NA,TRBV27,TRBD1,TGTGCCAGCAGTTTACGGACAGGGGACGGTGCAACTAATGAAAAACTGTTTTTT,CASSLRTGDGATNEKLFF
TRBJ2-4,many,TRBV24-1,NA,TGTGCCACCAGTGATTTAGACTTATTGTTGGGTTTAGGGTACTTC,CATSDLDLLLGLGYF
TRBJ1-3,many,TRBV12-3/TRBV12-4,NA,TGTGCCAGCAGTTTAAAGTTCGGACAGCTCTCTGGAAACACCATATATTTT,CASSLKFGQLSGNTIYF
TRBJ1-5,many,TRBV20-1,NA,TGCAGTGCTAGAGATGGGGGCGGCAATCAGCCCCAGCATTTT,CSARDGGGNQPQHF
TRBJ1-1,many,TRBV10-3,NA,TGTGCCATCAGTGGGTACCTTGAAGCTTTCTTT,CAISGYLEAFF
TRBJ2-5,few,TRBV20-1,TRBD2,TGCAGTGCTAGGGGGCCGGGACTAGCGGGGCCGGGGGAGACCCAGTACTTC,CSARGPGLAGPGETQYF
TRBJ1-2,many,TRBV2,TRBD1,TGTGCCAGCAGGTTGACTCCCCAGGGGGCGAAGGGCTACACCTTC,CASRLTPQGAKGYTF
TRBJ1-1,medium-sized,TRBV14,NA,TGTGCCAGCAGCCAGAACAGGGCTAATGAAGCTTTCTTT,CASSQNRANEAFF
TRBJ1-1,many,TRBV25-1,TRBD1,TGTGCCAGCAGTAACTACAGGGGAATGTCTGAAGCTTTCTTT,CASSNYRGMSEAFF
TRBJ2-5,many,TRBV12-5,TRBD2,TGTGCTAGTGGTTTAGCGGGAGAAGAGACCCAGTACTTC,CASGLAGEETQYF
TRBJ1-1,many,TRBV20-1,NA,TGCAGTGCTAGAGAGCCCGGGACACTAGCTTTCTTT,CSAREPGTLAFF
TRBJ2-7,many,TRBV3-1,NA,TGTGCCAGCAGCCAAGGGGGGAGTCCTTTTTACGAGCAGTACTTC,CASSQGGSPFYEQYF
TRBJ1-1,many,TRBV3-1,NA,TGTGCCAGCAGCCAAAAAAGGGGTACATATGGCACTGAAGCTTTCTTT,CASSQKRGTYGTEAFF
TRBJ2-1,many,TRBV3-1,NA,TGTGCCAGTCACACGGCAGGGACGCCGTACAATGAGCAGTTCTTC,CASHTAGTPYNEQFF
TRBJ2-1,NA,TRBV29-1,NA,TGCAGCGTTGCCGGGGGAAGCGGCAAGAACAATGAGCAGTTCTTC,CSVAGGSGKNNEQFF